The clone carrying this TCR beta chain appeared many times. Amplified TCR beta CDR3 regions came from RNA transcripts. TCR CDR3 regions were first amplified by RT-PCR with HTBI primers. Via MiXCR, TCRdb re-called the multiplex PCR reads, giving one row per CDR3 protein. The profile covers some 270,000 distinct CDR3 sequences, with about an eighth appearing a single time and less than 8% taken by the ten largest. The sample originates from a study of T cells in Graves' hyperthyroidism and ophthalmopathy. The germline gives CDR1 SEHNR, CDR2 FQNEAQ (reference sequence). This CDR3 spans 14 amino acids. V was clipped by 5 bases and J by 3 bases; unmatched bases: 3.

This TCR was recovered from a woman in her 40s with Graves' hyperthyroidism. V and J are TRBV7-9 and TRBJ2-5; 10 bases match TRBD2. The sample consisted of blood. The CDR3 spells CASSPLAGKETQYF. CDR3 DNA sequence: TGTGCCAGCAGCCCACTAGCGGGAAAAGAGACCCAGTACTTC. Combining the CDR3 with reference TRBV7-9 and TRBJ2-5 gives the whole variable domain DTGVSQNPRHKITKRGQNVTFRCDPISEHNRLYWYRQTLGQGPEFLTYFQNEAQLEKSRLLSDRFSAERPKGSFSTLEIQRTEQGDSAMYLCASSPLAGKETQYFGPGTRLLVL.